This entry lists 32 T cell receptor beta chains sequenced from one sample in a study of T cell clonotyping in hematopoietic cell transplantation. The time point denotes: recipient sample about 28 days before transplant, after cytoreduction. Here immunoSEQ multiplex PCR was the method, and the copy in TCRdb shows in-frame clones only, minus some. This sample yields some 29,000 clones, of which under 90% are seen a single time; roughly 1.8% belongs to the top ten. Sequences were derived from peripheral blood mononuclear cells, sampled before stem cell transplant. The receptors here all came from a man aged 40-50 years with acute myeloid leukemia. Some clones in this sample may be carry-over from other donors' samples.

J is TRBJ1-2 and V is TRBV2; D uncertain. This CDR3 spans 14 amino acids. Germline-derived CDR1 and CDR2 are SNHLY and FYNNEI. V was cut by 1 base and J by 1 base, with 7 bases left in between. The CDR3, as DNA: TGTGCCAGCAGTGAAGTCGCCCTTAACTATGGCTACACCTTC. It encodes CASSEVALNYGYTF. Based on the CDR3 plus reference TRBV2 and TRBJ1-2, the full variable domain is EPEVTQTPSHQVTQMGQEVILRCVPISNHLYFYWYRQILGQKVEFLVSFYNNEISEKSEIFDDQFSVERPDGSNFTLKIRSTKLEDSAMYFCASSEVALNYGYTFGSGTRLTVV.

The rearrangement joins TRBV7-8 to TRBJ1-2, with 8 bases lining up with TRBD1. CDR3 length equals 14 residues. V was pared by 4 bases and J by 0 bases, with 1 base of the junction left unmatched. Germline values: CDR1 SGHVS, CDR2 FQNEAQ. CDR3 DNA sequence: TGTGCCAGCAGCTGGGGACAGGCTAACTATGGCTACACCTTC. As protein: CASSWGQANYGYTF.

V gene TRBV5-4 combines with J gene TRBJ1-3; TRBD1 matches 7 bases. The CDR3 has 14 residues. Germline-derived CDR1 and CDR2 are SGHNT and YYREEE (reference sequence). V shed 4 bases, J shed 3 bases, and the junction held 4 bases outside the gene matches. The CDR3 DNA reads TGTGCCAGCAGCCGGGACAGCTATGGAAACACCATATATTTT. This codes for CASSRDSYGNTIYF.

The V call is TRBV5-4, the J call TRBJ1-2; TRBD1 aligns across 7 bases. The CDR3 runs 13 residues. Germline lookup yields CDR1 SGHNT and CDR2 YYREEE (reference sequence). The junction had 4 bases not matched to a gene; V was cut back by 4 bases and J by 4 bases. The CDR3 reads CASSPDRVYGYTF. The CDR3 DNA follows: TGTGCCAGCAGCCCCGACAGGGTCTATGGCTACACCTTC.

This chain joins TRBV10-3 and TRBJ1-5; no reliable D call. The CDR3 loop spans 13 amino acids. Germline V lookup: CDR1 ENHRY, CDR2 SYGVKD. The V end lost 6 bases, the J end lost 0 bases, and 6 bases lay between the germline ends. In DNA form, the CDR3 reads TGTGCCATCAGGGAACATAGCAATCAGCCCCAGCATTTT. Protein: CAIREHSNQPQHF.

V usage is TRBV7-9 and J usage is TRBJ2-1; no reliable D call. The V and J ends lost 3 bases and 3 bases respectively, with 9 bases between them. Looked up from germline, CDR1 is SEHNR and CDR2 is FQNEAQ (reference sequence). This CDR3 spans 14 amino acids. In nucleotides, the CDR3 is TGTGCCAGCAGCTTGGGATGGGTCTACAATGAGCAGTTCTTC. It translates to CASSLGWVYNEQFF.

This clone was observed a handful of times. This chain joins TRBV29-1 and TRBJ2-1; 10 positions agree with TRBD2. Losses at the gene ends were 3 bases for V and 7 bases for J; bases not matched to a gene: 15. Germline lookup yields CDR1 SQVTM and CDR2 ANQGSEA. This CDR3 is 17 amino acids long. CDR3 DNA: TGCAGCGTTGAGGAATTTTTCCCAGCGGGGGGGACGAATGAGCAGTTCTTC. This translates into CSVEEFFPAGGTNEQFF.

The table lists this clone with a count of one. This chain joins TRBV5-4 and TRBJ1-2, with D unresolved. The germline V gene encodes CDR1 SGHNT and CDR2 YYREEE (reference sequence). The CDR3 loop spans 14 amino acids. With 0 bases removed from V and 2 bases from J, the gap between germline ends came to 8 bases. In DNA form, the CDR3 reads TGTGCCAGCAGCTTGGTTGGGGTAAACTATGGCTACACCTTC. Its translation: CASSLVGVNYGYTF.

In this sample, this clone turned up once. The V call is TRBV6-5, the J call TRBJ2-6, with TRBD1 matching 7 bases. J was trimmed by 2 bases and V by 5 bases; bases with no gene match: 3. CDR1 is MNHEY, CDR2 SVGAGI, per germline. The CDR3 loop spans 15 amino acids. This CDR3 is CASSRTGTGANVLTF. DNA for the CDR3: TGTGCCAGCAGTAGGACAGGAACTGGGGCCAACGTCCTGACTTTC.

The gene calls are TRBV2 and TRBJ1-5, with D perhaps matching TRBD1 (6 bases). V gave up 10 bases and J gave up 3 bases, with 16 bases separating them. Germline CDR1 is SNHLY and CDR2 is FYNNEI. This CDR3 comprises 14 residues. The CDR3 loop reads CATSRTAVNQPQHF. For the CDR3, the DNA is TGTGCCACCTCTCGGACAGCCGTCAATCAGCCCCAGCATTTT. Full variable domain (rest looked up from reference TRBV2 and TRBJ1-5): EPEVTQTPSHQVTQMGQEVILRCVPISNHLYFYWYRQILGQKVEFLVSFYNNEISEKSEIFDDQFSVERPDGSNFTLKIRSTKLEDSAMYFCATSRTAVNQPQHFGDGTRLSIL.

The CDR3 bases are TGTGCCAGCAGCTTATACTGGAACACTGAAGCTTTCTTT. Protein: CASSLYWNTEAFF. The rearrangement links TRBV7-8 to TRBJ1-1; no clear D. Germline V CDR1 and CDR2: SGHVS, FQNEAQ. The CDR3 is 13 amino acids. With 2 bases removed from V and 1 base from J, the gap between germline ends came to 5 bases.

DNA for the CDR3: TGTGCCAGCAGCGCGGATCCACTTACTAATGAAAAACTGTTTTTT. Amino acid sequence: CASSADPLTNEKLFF. The chain has TRBV9 and TRBJ1-4; unclear D gene. The CDR3 totals 15 residues. Trimming took off 3 bases at V and 2 bases at J, with 11 bases between the two ends. The germline CDR1 and CDR2 sequences are SGDLS and YYNGEE. The complete variable domain, with remaining parts taken from reference TRBV9 and TRBJ1-4, reads DSGVTQTPKHLITATGQRVTLRCSPRSGDLSVYWYQQSLDQGLQFLIQYYNGEERAKGNILERFSAQQFPDLHSELNLSSLELGDSALYFCASSADPLTNEKLFFGSGTQLSVL.

The chain joins TRBV9 to TRBJ2-5; 8 nucleotides line up with TRBD1. The germline V gene encodes CDR1 SGDLS and CDR2 YYNGEE. Trimming took 6 bases from V and 5 from J; bases not matched to a gene: 9. The CDR3 spans 14 residues. The CDR3 bases are TGTGCCAGCAACTCGGGACAGGTGGGGGAGACCCAGTACTTC. As protein: CASNSGQVGETQYF.

This chain uses TRBV5-5 with TRBJ1-2, with 7 bases aligning to TRBD1. Trimming at V came to 9 bases and at J to 3 bases, leaving 11 bases not matched to a gene. CDR1 and CDR2 from the germline V gene are SGHKS and YYEKEE (reference sequence). The CDR3 runs to 14 residues. The CDR3 protein is CATSRQGGDYGYTF. The CDR3 nucleotides are TGTGCCACCTCAAGACAGGGAGGGGACTATGGCTACACCTTC.

J is TRBJ2-7 and V is TRBV13, with D perhaps matching TRBD1 or TRBD2 (5 bases each). With 4 bases removed from V and 6 bases from J, the gap between germline ends came to 16 bases. Germline values: CDR1 PRHDT, CDR2 FYEKMQ (reference sequence). This CDR3 comprises 14 residues. The CDR3 sequence is CASSYRDAAGEQYF. CDR3 nucleotide sequence: TGTGCCAGCAGCTACCGGGACGCGGCAGGCGAGCAGTACTTC.

The genes are TRBV30 and TRBJ2-1; D is unclear. The CDR3 has 13 amino acids. Germline-derived CDR1 and CDR2 are GTSNPN and SVGIG (reference sequence). V was pared by 2 bases and J by 0 bases, with 5 bases between. The CDR3 DNA reads as TGTGCCTGGAGTAGGAGCTCCTACAATGAGCAGTTCTTC. This codes for CAWSRSSYNEQFF.

The rearrangement joins TRBV7-3 to TRBJ2-1, with D possibly being TRBD1 or TRBD2 (6 bases each). The V gene's germline CDR1 is SGHTA and CDR2 FQGTGA. V lost 5 bases to trimming and J lost 3 bases, with 17 bases between them. The CDR3 loop spans 16 amino acids. CDR3 DNA: TGTGCCAGCAGCCTCTCGGGGGCAGCCCACTACAATGAGCAGTTCTTC. Amino acids: CASSLSGAAHYNEQFF.

The V gene is TRBV6-5, the J gene TRBJ2-5; TRBD1 might be the D (6 bases). V gave up 2 bases and J gave up 4 bases, with 14 bases separating them. CDR3 length: 15 amino acids. The germline V gene has CDR1 MNHEY and CDR2 SVGAGI. For the CDR3, the DNA is TGTGCCAGCAGTTACAGTCCGACAGGCGGAGAGACCCAGTACTTC. Its protein is CASSYSPTGGETQYF.

CDR3 DNA: TGCGCCAGCAGCTCGGCCGGGACAGGGGAAGAGACCCAGTACTTC. This translates into CASSSAGTGEETQYF. V usage is TRBV5-1 and J usage is TRBJ2-5, with 10 bases aligning to TRBD1. The germline V gene has CDR1 SGHRS and CDR2 YFSETQ. The CDR3 runs to 15 residues. Trimming cost V 3 bases and J 3 bases; bases outside gene matches: 5.

The CDR3 nucleotides read TGTGCCAGCATCATATCAAGCCCGGGCGAAGCTTTCTTT. Translated: CASIISSPGEAFF. V and J are TRBV6-6 and TRBJ1-1; D remains unclear. Trimming cost V 7 bases and J 8 bases, with 17 bases left between them. The germline V gene has CDR1 MNHNY and CDR2 SVGAGI (reference sequence). The CDR3 contains 13 residues.

V is TRBV5-1 and J is TRBJ2-1, with 12 bases aligning to TRBD2. The CDR3 sequence is 16 residues long. V shed 0 bases, J shed 7 bases, and the junction held 5 bases outside the gene matches. The germline V gene has CDR1 SGHRS and CDR2 YFSETQ. As DNA, the CDR3 is TGCGCCAGCAGCTTGGGGACAACTAGCGGGAGGAATGAGCAGTTCTTC. It yields the protein CASSLGTTSGRNEQFF.

The CDR3 coding sequence is TGTGCCAGCAGCTTAGAGAGGGGCTCACCCCTCCACTTT. This codes for CASSLERGSPLHF. The chain joins TRBV7-2 to TRBJ1-6; D may be TRBD1 (5 bases). Trimming removed 1 base at V and 10 bases at J, with 8 bases between. CDR3 length equals 13 residues. Germline V gives CDR1 SGHTA, CDR2 FQGNSA.

This clone was detected only once. The gene calls are TRBV28 and TRBJ2-1, with 9 bases that match TRBD1. The J segment lost 2 bases and the V segment lost 8 bases, leaving 7 bases of the junction unmatched. Germline lookup yields CDR1 MDHEN and CDR2 SYDVKM. CDR3 size: 15 residues. The CDR3 region has the DNA TGTGCCAGCGGGGGACAGGGTGTGACCTACAATGAGCAGTTCTTC. Translating it yields CASGGQGVTYNEQFF.

This clone was detected once. The rearrangement links TRBV14 to TRBJ1-3; D not resolved. Trimming took off 4 bases at V and 4 bases at J, with 8 bases between the two ends. Germline V gene lookup returns CDR1 SGHDN and CDR2 FVKESK. The CDR3 runs 13 residues. The chain's CDR3 is CASSPILGNTIYF. The DNA of the CDR3 is TGTGCCAGCAGCCCTATTTTGGGAAACACCATATATTTT.

This chain links TRBV2 with TRBJ1-2, with TRBD1 as a possible D gene (5 bases). The CDR3 has 13 residues. With 7 bases removed from V and 1 base from J, the gap between germline ends came to 10 bases. The germline gives CDR1 SNHLY, CDR2 FYNNEI. CDR3 nucleotides: TGTGCCAGCACCTCGACAGTTAACTATGGCTACACCTTC. It codes for CASTSTVNYGYTF.

This clone was seen once. V usage is TRBV7-9 and J usage is TRBJ2-7; 7 bases fit TRBD1. Per germline, CDR1 SEHNR and CDR2 FQNEAQ (reference sequence). V was pared by 5 bases and J by 5 bases, with 15 bases of the junction left unmatched. The length of the CDR3 is 16 residues. The CDR3 nucleotides are TGTGCCAGCAGCATCTGGACAGGCCACGAGGTTCACGAGCAGTACTTC. Residues: CASSIWTGHEVHEQYF.

This clone was detected once. DNA of the CDR3: TGTGCCAGCAGGGATAGCGGGCACGAGCAGTACTTC. It translates to CASRDSGHEQYF. The chain uses TRBV11-2 and TRBJ2-7; 7 bases match TRBD2. V gave up 6 bases and J gave up 5 bases; unmatched junction bases: 4. Germline CDR1 is SGHAT and CDR2 is FQNNGV. The CDR3 consists of 12 residues.

In its sample, this clone was seen once. J is TRBJ2-1 and V is TRBV20-1, with D hard to call. The CDR3 is 10 residues long. The germline V gene has CDR1 DFQATT and CDR2 SNEGSKA (reference sequence). V was trimmed by 6 bases and J by 4 bases, leaving 4 bases between them. The DNA for the CDR3 is TGCAGTGCCGGATACAATGAGCAGTTCTTC. Protein: CSAGYNEQFF.

This clone was found a few times. This chain uses TRBV6-6 with TRBJ2-1; D is unresolved. Germline V CDR1 and CDR2: MNHNY, SVGAGI (reference sequence). This CDR3 region has 11 residues. V was cut by 5 bases and J by 9 bases, with 8 bases left in between. The CDR3 spells CASSAESEQFF. The DNA for the CDR3 is TGTGCCAGCAGTGCCGAGAGTGAGCAGTTCTTC.

The chain links TRBV30 to TRBJ2-3; 9 bases are shared with TRBD1. CDR3 length: 15 amino acids. Trimming at V came to 1 base and at J to 4 bases, leaving 6 bases not matched to a gene. Germline assignment: CDR1 GTSNPN and CDR2 SVGIG (reference sequence). Here the CDR3 DNA reads TGTGCCTGGAGTGCGGGACAGGGTGGGCCAGATACGCAGTATTTT. This sequence encodes CAWSAGQGGPDTQYF.

The rearrangement links TRBV11-2 to TRBJ1-1; maybe TRBD1 (6 bases). There are 19 residues in the CDR3. Trimming pared 4 bases from V and 0 bases from J, leaving 24 bases between. Germline V gene data show CDR1 as SGHAT and CDR2 as FQNNGV. The CDR3 reads CASSSSYPGQGIMNTEAFF. The CDR3 nucleotides read TGTGCCAGCAGCTCGAGTTACCCGGGACAAGGAATTATGAACACTGAAGCTTTCTTT.

The CDR3 protein is CASSLGGYYPEAFF. DNA for the CDR3: TGTGCCAGCAGCTTGGGGGGTTATTATCCTGAAGCTTTCTTT. This chain uses TRBV7-9 with TRBJ1-1, with D perhaps TRBD1 (5 bases). CDR3 length: 14 residues. The V end was cut by 3 bases, the J end by 6 bases, with 14 bases between. The germline CDR1 and CDR2 sequences are SEHNR and FQNEAQ (reference sequence).